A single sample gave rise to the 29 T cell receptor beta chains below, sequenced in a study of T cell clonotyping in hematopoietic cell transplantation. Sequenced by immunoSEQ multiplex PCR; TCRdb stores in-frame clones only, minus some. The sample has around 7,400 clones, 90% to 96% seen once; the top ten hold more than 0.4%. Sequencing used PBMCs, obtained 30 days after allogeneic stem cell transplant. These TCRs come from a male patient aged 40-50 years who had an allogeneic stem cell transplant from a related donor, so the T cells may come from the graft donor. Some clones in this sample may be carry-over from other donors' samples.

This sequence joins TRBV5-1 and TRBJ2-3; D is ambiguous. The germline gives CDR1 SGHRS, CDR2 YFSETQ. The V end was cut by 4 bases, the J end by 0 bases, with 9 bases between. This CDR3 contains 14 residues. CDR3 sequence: CASSTAPSTDTQYF. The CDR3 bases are TGCGCCAGCAGCACAGCCCCGAGCACAGATACGCAGTATTTT.

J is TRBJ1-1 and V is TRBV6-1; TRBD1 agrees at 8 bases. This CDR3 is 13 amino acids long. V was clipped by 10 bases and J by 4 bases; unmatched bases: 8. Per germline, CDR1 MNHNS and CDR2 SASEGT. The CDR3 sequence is CATGTGSVTEAFF. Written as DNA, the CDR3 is TGTGCCACAGGGACAGGCTCTGTCACTGAAGCTTTCTTT.

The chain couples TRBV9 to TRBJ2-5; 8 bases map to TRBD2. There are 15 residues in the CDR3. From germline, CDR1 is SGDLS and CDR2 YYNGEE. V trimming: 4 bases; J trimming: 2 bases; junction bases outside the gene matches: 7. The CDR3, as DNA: TGTGCCAGCAGCAGGAATAGCGGGGCACAAGAGACCCAGTACTTC. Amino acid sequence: CASSRNSGAQETQYF.

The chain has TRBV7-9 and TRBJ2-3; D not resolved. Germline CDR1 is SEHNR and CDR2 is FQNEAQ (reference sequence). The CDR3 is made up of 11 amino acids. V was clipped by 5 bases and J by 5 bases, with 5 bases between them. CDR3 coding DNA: TGTGCCAGCAGCAACAAAGATACGCAGTATTTT. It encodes CASSNKDTQYF.

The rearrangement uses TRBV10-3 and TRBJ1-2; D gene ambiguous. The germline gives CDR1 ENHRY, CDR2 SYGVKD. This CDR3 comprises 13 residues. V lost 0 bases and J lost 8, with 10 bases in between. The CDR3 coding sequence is TGTGCCATCAGTGAGTCGAATGGGTTGGGCTACACCTTC. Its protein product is CAISESNGLGYTF.

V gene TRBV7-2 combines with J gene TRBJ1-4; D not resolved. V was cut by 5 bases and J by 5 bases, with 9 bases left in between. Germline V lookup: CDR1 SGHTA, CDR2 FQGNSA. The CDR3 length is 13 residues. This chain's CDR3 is CASSRTGNEKLFF. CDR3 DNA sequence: TGTGCCAGCAGCCGGACTGGAAATGAAAAACTGTTTTTT. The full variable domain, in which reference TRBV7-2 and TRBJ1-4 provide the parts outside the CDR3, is GAGVSQSPSNKVTEKGKDVELRCDPISGHTALYWYRQSLGQGLEFLIYFQGNSAPDKSGLPSDRFSAERTGGSVSTLTIQRTQQEDSAVYLCASSRTGNEKLFFGSGTQLSVL.

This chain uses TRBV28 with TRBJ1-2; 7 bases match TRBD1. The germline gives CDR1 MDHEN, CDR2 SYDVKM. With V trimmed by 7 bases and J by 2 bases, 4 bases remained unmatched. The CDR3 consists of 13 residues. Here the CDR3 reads CASIAGGNYGYTF. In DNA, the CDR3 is TGTGCCAGCATTGCAGGGGGAAACTATGGCTACACCTTC.

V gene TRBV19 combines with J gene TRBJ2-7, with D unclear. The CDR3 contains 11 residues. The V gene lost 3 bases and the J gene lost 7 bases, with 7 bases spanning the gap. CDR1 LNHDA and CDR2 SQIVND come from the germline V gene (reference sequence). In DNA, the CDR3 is TGTGCCAGTAGTATTTCCGGTGAGCAGTACTTC. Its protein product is CASSISGEQYF.

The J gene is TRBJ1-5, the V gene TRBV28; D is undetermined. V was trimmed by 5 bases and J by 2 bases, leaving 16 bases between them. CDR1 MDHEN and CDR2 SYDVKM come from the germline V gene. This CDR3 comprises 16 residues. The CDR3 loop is CASSPTWGVGNQPQHF. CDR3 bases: TGTGCCAGCAGTCCCACTTGGGGTGTAGGCAATCAGCCCCAGCATTTT.

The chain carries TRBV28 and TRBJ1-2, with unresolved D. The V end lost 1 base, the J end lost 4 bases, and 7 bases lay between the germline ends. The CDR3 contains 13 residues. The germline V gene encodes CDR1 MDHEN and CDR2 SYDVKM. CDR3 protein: CASSLSAIYGYTF. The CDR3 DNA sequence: TGTGCCAGCAGTTTATCAGCGATCTATGGCTACACCTTC.

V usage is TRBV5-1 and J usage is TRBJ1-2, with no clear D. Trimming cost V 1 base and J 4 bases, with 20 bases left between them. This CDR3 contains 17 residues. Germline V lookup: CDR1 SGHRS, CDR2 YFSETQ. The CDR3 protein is CASSLSQGSGGLYGYTF. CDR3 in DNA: TGCGCCAGCAGCTTGAGTCAAGGGAGCGGAGGTCTCTATGGCTACACCTTC.

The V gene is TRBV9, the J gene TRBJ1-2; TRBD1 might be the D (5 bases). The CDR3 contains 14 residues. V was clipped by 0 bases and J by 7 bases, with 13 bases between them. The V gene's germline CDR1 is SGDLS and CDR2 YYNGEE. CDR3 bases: TGTGCCAGCAGCGTAGTGGTGGACCAGGGTGGCTACACCTTC. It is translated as CASSVVVDQGGYTF.

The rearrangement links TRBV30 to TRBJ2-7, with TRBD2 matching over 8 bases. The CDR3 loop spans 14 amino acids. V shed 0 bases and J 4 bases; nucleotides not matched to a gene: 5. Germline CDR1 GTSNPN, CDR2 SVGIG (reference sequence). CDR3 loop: CAWSVLAGNYEQYF. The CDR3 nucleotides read TGTGCCTGGAGTGTATTAGCGGGGAATTACGAGCAGTACTTC.

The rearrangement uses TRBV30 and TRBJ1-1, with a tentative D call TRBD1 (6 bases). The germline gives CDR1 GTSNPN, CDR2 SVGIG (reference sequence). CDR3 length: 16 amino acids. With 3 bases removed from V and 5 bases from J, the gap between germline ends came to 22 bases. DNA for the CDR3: TGTGCCTGGAGGGAAATATTCGGGGGCGCGGGGACTGAAGCTTTCTTT. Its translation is CAWREIFGGAGTEAFF.

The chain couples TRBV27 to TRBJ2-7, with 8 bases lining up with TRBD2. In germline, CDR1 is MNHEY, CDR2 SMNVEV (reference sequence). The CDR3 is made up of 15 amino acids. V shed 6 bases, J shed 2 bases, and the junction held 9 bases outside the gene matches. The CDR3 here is CASRRPSGGPYEQYF. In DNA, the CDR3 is TGTGCCAGCAGAAGGCCGAGCGGGGGACCCTACGAGCAGTACTTC.

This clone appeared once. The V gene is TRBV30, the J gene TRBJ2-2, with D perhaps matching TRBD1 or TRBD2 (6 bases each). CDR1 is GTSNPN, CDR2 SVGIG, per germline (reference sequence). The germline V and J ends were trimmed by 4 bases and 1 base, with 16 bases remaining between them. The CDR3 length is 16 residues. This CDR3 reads CAWTLEGHKNTGELFF. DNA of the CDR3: TGTGCCTGGACCCTGGAGGGACACAAGAACACCGGGGAGCTGTTTTTT.

The CDR3 here is CASSMGTGVVAGYTF. The CDR3 DNA is TGTGCCAGCAGCATGGGGACAGGGGTAGTGGCTGGCTACACCTTC. The rearrangement uses TRBV6-1 and TRBJ1-2, with 10 positions matching TRBD1. CDR1 is MNHNS and CDR2 is SASEGT in the germline V gene. V shed 6 bases, J shed 7 bases, and the junction held 11 bases outside the gene matches. CDR3 length equals 15 residues.

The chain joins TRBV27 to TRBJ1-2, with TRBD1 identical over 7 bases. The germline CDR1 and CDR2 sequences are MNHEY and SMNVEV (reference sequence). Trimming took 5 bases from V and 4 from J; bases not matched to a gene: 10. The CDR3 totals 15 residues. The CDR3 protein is CASSRLRQGGYGYTF. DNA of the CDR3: TGTGCCAGCAGTCGCCTCCGGCAGGGGGGCTATGGCTACACCTTC.

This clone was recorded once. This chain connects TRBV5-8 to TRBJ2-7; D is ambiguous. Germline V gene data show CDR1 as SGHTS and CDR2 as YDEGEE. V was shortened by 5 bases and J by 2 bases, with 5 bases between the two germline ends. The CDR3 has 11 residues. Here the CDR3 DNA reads TGTGCCAGCAGTCCTACCTACGAGCAGTACTTC. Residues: CASSPTYEQYF.

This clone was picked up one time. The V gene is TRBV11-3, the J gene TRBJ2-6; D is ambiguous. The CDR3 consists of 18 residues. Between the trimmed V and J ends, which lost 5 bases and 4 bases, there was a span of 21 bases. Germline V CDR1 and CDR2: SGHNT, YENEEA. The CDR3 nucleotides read TGTGCCAGCAGCGAACGACATGGCACAGTTCCAGGGGCCAACGTCCTGACTTTC. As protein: CASSERHGTVPGANVLTF.

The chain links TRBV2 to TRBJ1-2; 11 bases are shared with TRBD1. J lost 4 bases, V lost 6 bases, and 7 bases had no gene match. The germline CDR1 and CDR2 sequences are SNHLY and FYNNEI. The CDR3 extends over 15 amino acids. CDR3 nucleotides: TGTGCCAGCAGGTCGTGGACAGGGGGCGCCTATGGCTACACCTTC. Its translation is CASRSWTGGAYGYTF.

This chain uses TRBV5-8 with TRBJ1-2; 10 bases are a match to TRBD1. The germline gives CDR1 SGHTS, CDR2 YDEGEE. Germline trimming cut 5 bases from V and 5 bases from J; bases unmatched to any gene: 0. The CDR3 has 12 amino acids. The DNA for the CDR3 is TGTGCCAGCAGGGACAGGGGGTATGGCTACACCTTC. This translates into CASRDRGYGYTF. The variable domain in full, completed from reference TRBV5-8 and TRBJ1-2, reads EAGVTQSPTHLIKTRGQQATLRCSPISGHTSVYWYQQALGLGLQFLLWYDEGEERNRGNFPPRFSGRQFPNYSSELNVNALELEDSALYLCASRDRGYGYTFGSGTRLTVV.

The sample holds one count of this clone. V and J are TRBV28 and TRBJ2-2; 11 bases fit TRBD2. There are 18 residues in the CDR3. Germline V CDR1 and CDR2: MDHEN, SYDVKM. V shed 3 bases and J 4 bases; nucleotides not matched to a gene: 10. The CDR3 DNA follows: TGTGCCAGCAGTTTTCTAGCGGGAGGCCCTGGGGGCACCGGGGAGCTGTTTTTT. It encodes CASSFLAGGPGGTGELFF.

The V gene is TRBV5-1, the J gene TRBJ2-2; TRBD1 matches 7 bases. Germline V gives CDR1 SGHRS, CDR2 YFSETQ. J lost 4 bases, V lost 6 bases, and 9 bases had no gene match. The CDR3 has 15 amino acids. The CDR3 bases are TGCGCCAGCACCCCGACAGGGCGGATCACCGGGGAGCTGTTTTTT. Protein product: CASTPTGRITGELFF. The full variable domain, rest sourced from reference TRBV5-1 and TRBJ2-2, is KAGVTQTPRYLIKTRGQQVTLSCSPISGHRSVSWYQQTPGQGLQFLFEYFSETQRNKGNFPGRFSGRQFSNSRSEMNVSTLELGDSALYLCASTPTGRITGELFFGEGSRLTVL.

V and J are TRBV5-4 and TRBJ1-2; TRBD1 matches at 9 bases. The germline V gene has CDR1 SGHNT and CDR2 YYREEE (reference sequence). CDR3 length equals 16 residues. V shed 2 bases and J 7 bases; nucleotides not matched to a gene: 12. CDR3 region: CASSLEAERQGGGYTF. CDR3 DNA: TGTGCCAGCAGCTTAGAAGCTGAACGACAGGGGGGTGGCTACACCTTC.

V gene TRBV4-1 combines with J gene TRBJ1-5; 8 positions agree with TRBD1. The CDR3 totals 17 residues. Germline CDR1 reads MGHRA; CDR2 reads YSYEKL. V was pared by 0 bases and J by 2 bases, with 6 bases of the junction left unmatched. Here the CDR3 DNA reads TGCGCCAGCAGCCAAGATCGTTTGACAGGGGGCAATCAGCCCCAGCATTTT. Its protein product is CASSQDRLTGGNQPQHF.

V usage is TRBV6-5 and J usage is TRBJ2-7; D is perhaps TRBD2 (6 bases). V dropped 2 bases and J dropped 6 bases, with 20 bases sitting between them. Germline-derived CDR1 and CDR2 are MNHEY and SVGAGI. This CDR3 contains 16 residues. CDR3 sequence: CASSYRVSGALAEQYF. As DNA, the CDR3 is TGTGCCAGCAGTTACCGGGTTTCGGGAGCCTTGGCCGAGCAGTACTTC.

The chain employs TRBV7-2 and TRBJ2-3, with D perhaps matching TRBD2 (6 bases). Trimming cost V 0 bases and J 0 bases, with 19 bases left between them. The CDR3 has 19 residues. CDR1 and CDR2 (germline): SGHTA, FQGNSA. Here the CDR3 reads CASSLALLRGSLSTDTQYF. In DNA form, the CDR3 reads TGTGCCAGCAGCTTAGCGCTCCTGCGGGGATCATTAAGCACAGATACGCAGTATTTT.

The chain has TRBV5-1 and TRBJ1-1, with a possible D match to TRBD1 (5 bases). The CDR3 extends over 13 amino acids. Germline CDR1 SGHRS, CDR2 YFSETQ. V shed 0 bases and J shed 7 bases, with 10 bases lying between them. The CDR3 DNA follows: TGCGCCAGCAGCTTGGGTCAGGGTAGTGAAGCTTTCTTT. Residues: CASSLGQGSEAFF.